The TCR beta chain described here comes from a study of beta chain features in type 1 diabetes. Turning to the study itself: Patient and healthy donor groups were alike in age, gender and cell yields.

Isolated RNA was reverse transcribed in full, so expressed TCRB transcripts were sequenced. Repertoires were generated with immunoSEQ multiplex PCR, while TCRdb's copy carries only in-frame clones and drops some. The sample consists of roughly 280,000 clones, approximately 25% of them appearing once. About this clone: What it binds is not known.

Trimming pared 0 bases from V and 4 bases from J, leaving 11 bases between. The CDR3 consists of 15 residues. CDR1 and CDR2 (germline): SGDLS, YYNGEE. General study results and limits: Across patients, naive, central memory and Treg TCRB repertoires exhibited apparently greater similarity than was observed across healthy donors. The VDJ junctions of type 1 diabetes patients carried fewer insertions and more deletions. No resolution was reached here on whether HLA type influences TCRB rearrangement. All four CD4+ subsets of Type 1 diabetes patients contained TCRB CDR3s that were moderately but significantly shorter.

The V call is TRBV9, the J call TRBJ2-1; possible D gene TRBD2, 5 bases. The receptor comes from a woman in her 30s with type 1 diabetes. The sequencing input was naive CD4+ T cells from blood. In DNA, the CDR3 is TGTGCCAGCAGCGTAGATGGAGGTCAATACAATGAGCAGTTCTTC. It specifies CASSVDGGQYNEQFF.